This T cell receptor (beta chain) was captured in a study of shared clonotypes between healthy human individuals. A word on this clone: At one end the junction does not follow the germline gene, possibly because of a read error. Other DNA sequences in the same sample also yield this CDR3.

CDR1 SGHNT and CDR2 YENEEA come from the germline V gene. The length of the CDR3 is 13 residues. Sequenced by immunoSEQ multiplex PCR; TCRdb stores in-frame clones only, minus some. Among some 470,000 clones listed, 70% to 80% were seen once. The chain is built from TRBV11-3 and TRBJ1-1; D uncertain. The specimen sequenced was PBMCs. The origin of this receptor is a woman aged 40 to 49 in good health. Some clones in this sample may be carry-over from other donors' samples. The CDR3 region is CASSSEFNTEAFF. CDR3 sequence (DNA): TGTGCCAGCAGCTCGGAATTCAACACTGAAGCCTTCTTT.